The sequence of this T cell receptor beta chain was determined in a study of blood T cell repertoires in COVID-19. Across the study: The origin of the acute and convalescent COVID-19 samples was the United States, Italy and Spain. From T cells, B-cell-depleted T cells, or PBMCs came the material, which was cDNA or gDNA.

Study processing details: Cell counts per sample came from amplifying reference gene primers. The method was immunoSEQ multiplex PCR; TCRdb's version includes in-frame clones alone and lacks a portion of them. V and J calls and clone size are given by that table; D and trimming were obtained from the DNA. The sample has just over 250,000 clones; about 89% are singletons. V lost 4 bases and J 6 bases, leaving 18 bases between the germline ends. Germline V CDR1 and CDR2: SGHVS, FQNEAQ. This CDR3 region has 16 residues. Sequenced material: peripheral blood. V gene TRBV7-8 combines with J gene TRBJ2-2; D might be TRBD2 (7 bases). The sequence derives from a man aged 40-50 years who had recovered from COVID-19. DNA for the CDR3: TGTGCCAGCAGCTCCCCTGGAGGGGGGGCGCCCGGGGAGCTGTTTTTT. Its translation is CASSSPGGGAPGELFF.